The 8 T cell receptor beta chains below all came from one sample that was sequenced in a study of T cells in Graves' hyperthyroidism and ophthalmopathy. Amplification of TCR beta CDR3 regions used RNA as the template. Using the HTBI primer set, a first-round RT-PCR was run on the TCR CDR3. TCRdb re-called the multiplex PCR reads through MiXCR, storing one row per CDR3 protein. The sample has a few hundred thousand distinct CDR3 sequences; under 60% are singletons. Sequenced material: peripheral blood or thyroid tissue (not recorded which). The receptors here all came from a woman between 18 and 30 years old with Graves' hyperthyroidism.

This chain uses TRBV5-4 with TRBJ1-2, with a weak D call TRBD1 (5 bases). With 2 bases removed from V and 5 bases from J, the gap between germline ends came to 10 bases. CDR3 length equals 13 residues. The germline V gene has CDR1 SGHNT and CDR2 YYREEE (reference sequence). CDR3 amino acids: CASSFVAGYGYTF. Written as DNA, the CDR3 is TGTGCCAGCAGCTTCGTCGCAGGGTATGGCTACACCTTC.

This sequence joins TRBV10-3 and TRBJ2-7; 10 positions agree with TRBD1. The J segment lost 0 bases and the V segment lost 7 bases, leaving 9 bases of the junction unmatched. There are 16 residues in the CDR3. Germline V gene lookup returns CDR1 ENHRY and CDR2 SYGVKD. The DNA for the CDR3 is TGTGCCATCAAACTGACAGGGGGCGGCAGCTCCTACGAGCAGTACTTC. Encoded protein: CAIKLTGGGSSYEQYF.

This clonotype has a count of ten or more. The chain has TRBV6-1 and TRBJ1-6; no reliable D call. CDR1 and CDR2 (germline): MNHNS, SASEGT. The CDR3 runs 9 residues. Trimming took off 9 bases at V and 10 bases at J, with 4 bases between the two ends. CDR3 sequence (DNA): TGTGCCAGTCCATCACCCCTCCACTTT. Amino acids: CASPSPLHF.

The table lists this clonotype with many counts. The chain is built from TRBV5-1 and TRBJ2-6; D may match TRBD1 or TRBD2 (5 bases each). V shed 0 bases and J shed 0 bases, with 13 bases lying between them. The CDR3 totals 18 residues. Germline loops: CDR1 SGHRS, CDR2 YFSETQ. The DNA for the CDR3 is TGCGCCAGCAGCTTGGGGGGGATTTCCCTCTCTGGGGCCAACGTCCTGACTTTC. This gives the protein CASSLGGISLSGANVLTF.

This clonotype was seen at least ten times. The rearrangement uses TRBV6-1 and TRBJ1-1, with D possibly matching TRBD1 (5 bases). V lost 1 base and J lost 9, with 12 bases in between. From germline, CDR1 is MNHNS and CDR2 SASEGT. The CDR3 contains 13 residues. The CDR3 is CASSEDYRSQAFF. The CDR3, as DNA: TGTGCCAGCAGTGAAGATTACAGGTCCCAAGCTTTCTTT.

The rearrangement joins TRBV19 to TRBJ2-5; D is uncertain. V was pared by 8 bases and J by 4 bases, with 14 bases between. This CDR3 is built from 13 residues. Germline loops: CDR1 LNHDA, CDR2 SQIVND (reference sequence). CDR3 amino acids: CASHPGGRETQYF. In DNA, the CDR3 is TGTGCCAGTCACCCAGGCGGACGAGAGACCCAGTACTTC.

This clonotype has a count of ten or more. The CDR3 nucleotides read TGCAGCGCGTTCAGGGGGTTCGGGGATCGTAACTATGGCTACACCTTC. Residues: CSAFRGFGDRNYGYTF. The J gene is TRBJ1-2, the V gene TRBV29-1; 7 nucleotides line up with TRBD1. This CDR3 is 16 amino acids long. Germline V gene data show CDR1 as SQVTM and CDR2 as ANQGSEA. V lost 7 bases, J lost 1 base, and 15 bases stayed unmatched.

At least ten counts were recorded for this clonotype. The chain joins TRBV5-8 to TRBJ2-7, with D possibly matching TRBD1 (7 bases). The CDR3 contains 14 residues. The germline V and J ends were trimmed by 5 bases and 2 bases, with 14 bases remaining between them. Germline lookup yields CDR1 SGHTS and CDR2 YDEGEE. The CDR3 DNA reads TGTGCCAGCAGGCGCCAGGGGGGCACCTACGAGCAGTACTTC. It yields the protein CASRRQGGTYEQYF.